Presented here are 21 T cell receptor beta chains from one specimen sequenced in a study of blood T cell repertoires in COVID-19. Generated by immunoSEQ multiplex PCR, the TCRdb table keeps only in-frame clones and is missing some. The sample holds 150,000 or so clones, 90% seen once. Sequencing input: peripheral blood. The receptor source for this set is a man in his 60s with active or convalescent COVID-19.

The CDR3 protein is CASSAIGAREQYF. The CDR3 nucleotides are TGTGCCAGCAGTGCAATAGGGGCGCGTGAGCAGTACTTC. The rearrangement joins TRBV12-3 or TRBV12-4 to TRBJ2-7; TRBD1 might be the D (5 bases). The CDR3 loop spans 13 amino acids. V lost 5 bases and J lost 7, with 15 bases in between.

The CDR3 nucleotides are TGTGCCAGCAGGCCCAGCGGGGGCAAAGAGACCCAGTACTTC. Its protein is CASRPSGGKETQYF. This chain links TRBV3-1 (or the pseudogene TRBV3-2) with TRBJ2-5; 8 bases line up with TRBD2. Unmatched junction bases numbered 6, after V lost 6 bases and J lost 3 bases. The germline gives CDR1 LGHDT, CDR2 YNNKEL (reference sequence). This CDR3 comprises 14 residues.

This chain joins TRBV6-6 and TRBJ2-3; 7 nucleotides align to TRBD1. V trimming: 5 bases; J trimming: 6 bases; junction bases outside the gene matches: 14. The CDR3 is 16 amino acids. The V gene's germline CDR1 is MNHNY and CDR2 SVGAGI (reference sequence). The CDR3 spells CASSLGAGGNSDTQYF. DNA of the CDR3: TGTGCCAGCAGTCTGGGGGCAGGGGGTAATTCGGATACGCAGTATTTT.

The gene calls are TRBV9 and TRBJ2-3; 11 bases match TRBD2. Germline CDR1 reads SGDLS; CDR2 reads YYNGEE. The CDR3 contains 15 residues. V was clipped by 5 bases and J by 4 bases; unmatched bases: 6. DNA for the CDR3: TGTGCCAGCAGAGTGACTAGCGGGGTTCCAGATACGCAGTATTTT. Translated: CASRVTSGVPDTQYF.

V usage is TRBV3-1 (or the pseudogene TRBV3-2) and J usage is TRBJ2-4, with D tentatively TRBD2 (5 bases). This CDR3 is built from 14 residues. The germline V gene encodes CDR1 LGHDT and CDR2 YNNKEL (reference sequence). Trimming removed 1 base from V and 6 bases from J, with 10 bases in between. The CDR3 is CASSQGGYRNIQYF. As DNA, the CDR3 is TGTGCCAGCAGCCAAGGCGGGTATCGAAACATTCAGTACTTC.

The chain joins TRBV10-3 to TRBJ2-7, with D unresolved. This CDR3 has 14 amino acids. With 2 bases removed from V and 7 bases from J, the gap between germline ends came to 15 bases. Per germline, CDR1 ENHRY and CDR2 SYGVKD. CDR3 nucleotide sequence: TGTGCCATCAGTGAGCCAGAACGGGTGAGGGAGCAGTACTTC. Protein: CAISEPERVREQYF.

The chain recombines TRBV5-1 with TRBJ1-1; D not certain. Trimming took off 0 bases at V and 5 bases at J, with 17 bases between the two ends. Germline CDR1 SGHRS, CDR2 YFSETQ. The CDR3 runs 16 residues. The CDR3 reads CASSLAEVSPRTEAFF. Here the CDR3 DNA reads TGCGCCAGCAGCTTGGCCGAGGTCTCCCCGCGGACTGAAGCTTTCTTT.

The chain carries TRBV9 and TRBJ2-5, with TRBD2 identical over 13 bases. Germline trimming cut 3 bases from V and 4 bases from J; bases unmatched to any gene: 6. CDR3 length equals 16 residues. Germline loops: CDR1 SGDLS, CDR2 YYNGEE. As DNA, the CDR3 is TGTGCCAGCAGCGCTGGGGGACTAGCGGGAAGAGAGACCCAGTACTTC. It is translated as CASSAGGLAGRETQYF.

CDR3 coding DNA: TGTGCCAGCAGCCAGACAGCCAGTGCTTCCGACGAGCAGTACTTC. Its translation is CASSQTASASDEQYF. J is TRBJ2-7 and V is TRBV3-1 (or the pseudogene TRBV3-2), with D possibly matching TRBD1 (5 bases). This CDR3 has 15 residues. Deletions cut 3 bases from V and 5 bases from J, with 17 bases between. Germline V gives CDR1 LGHDT, CDR2 YNNKEL (reference sequence).

A few counts support this clone. The CDR3: CASSLAQGRGYEQYF. The CDR3 bases are TGTGCCAGCAGCTTAGCGCAGGGGCGCGGGTACGAGCAGTACTTC. The chain joins TRBV7-8 to TRBJ2-7, with D tentatively TRBD1 (6 bases). Germline CDR1 SGHVS, CDR2 FQNEAQ. The CDR3 runs to 15 residues. V was trimmed by 0 bases and J by 4 bases, leaving 13 bases between them.

DNA of the CDR3: TGTGCCAGCAGTGGTCGGGCTGAAGCTTTCTTT. It specifies CASSGRAEAFF. The chain links TRBV27 to TRBJ1-1; D unclear. The CDR3 has 11 residues. V dropped 5 bases and J dropped 6 bases, with 7 bases sitting between them. Germline-derived CDR1 and CDR2 are MNHEY and SMNVEV (reference sequence).

V gene TRBV6-6 combines with J gene TRBJ1-3; 9 bases agree with TRBD1. Germline lookup yields CDR1 MNHNY and CDR2 SVGAGI (reference sequence). The ends lost 6 bases at V and 4 bases at J; junction bases unmatched: 10. This CDR3 comprises 16 residues. Here the CDR3 reads CASSETGTGTGNTIYF. The CDR3 bases are TGTGCCAGCAGCGAAACCGGGACAGGGACAGGAAACACCATATATTTT.

CDR3 sequence reads: CASSLAPAGGGGYTF. CDR3 DNA sequence: TGTGCCAGCAGCTTAGCCCCGGCAGGGGGCGGTGGCTACACCTTC. The rearrangement links TRBV7-6 to TRBJ1-2; TRBD1 agrees at 8 bases. Germline V gene lookup returns CDR1 SGHVS and CDR2 FNYEAQ. This CDR3 is 15 amino acids long. The trim removed 0 bases at V and 7 bases at J, leaving 7 bases unmatched.

The CDR3 DNA sequence: TGTGCCAGCAGCCAAGTCCCCCCCCGTAGAAACACCATATATTTT. Amino acid sequence: CASSQVPPRRNTIYF. The rearrangement joins TRBV3-1 (or the pseudogene TRBV3-2) to TRBJ1-3; D remains unclear. The V gene's germline CDR1 is LGHDT and CDR2 YNNKEL (reference sequence). The CDR3 covers 15 residues. The V and J ends lost 1 base and 5 bases respectively, with 12 bases between them.

V gene TRBV6-5 combines with J gene TRBJ2-3; D gene unclear. The V end was cut by 3 bases, the J end by 0 bases, with 7 bases between. From germline, CDR1 is MNHEY and CDR2 SVGAGI. CDR3 length: 14 residues. The DNA for the CDR3 is TGTGCCAGCAGTTATTTCCCGAGCACAGATACGCAGTATTTT. Its translation: CASSYFPSTDTQYF.

CDR3 nucleotides: TGTGCCAGCAGCTACGACAGGAATCGGGAACAAGCTGAAGCTTTCTTT. Its translation: CASSYDRNREQAEAFF. This sequence joins TRBV5-4 and TRBJ1-1, with D possibly being TRBD1 (6 bases). The germline CDR1 and CDR2 sequences are SGHNT and YYREEE (reference sequence). Between the trimmed V and J ends, which lost 3 bases and 6 bases, there was a span of 21 bases. The CDR3 runs 16 residues.

The chain joins TRBV5-1 to TRBJ1-3; the match to TRBD1 covers 10 bases. Germline lookup yields CDR1 SGHRS and CDR2 YFSETQ. The V and J ends lost 3 bases and 2 bases, in that order; junction bases with no gene match: 5. This CDR3 region has 16 residues. The CDR3 spells CASSWTGGAAGNTIYF. The CDR3 coding sequence is TGCGCCAGCAGCTGGACAGGGGGGGCTGCTGGAAACACCATATATTTT.

This clone was seen ten or more times. V gene TRBV5-1 combines with J gene TRBJ1-2; tentatively, D is TRBD1 (6 bases). The germline V and J ends were trimmed by 1 base and 7 bases, with 14 bases remaining between them. This CDR3 spans 14 amino acids. Germline CDR1 and CDR2: SGHRS and YFSETQ. CDR3 nucleotides: TGCGCCAGCAGCTTGAATCCAGGGGATATTGGCTACACCTTC. Translation gives CASSLNPGDIGYTF.

This chain joins TRBV12-3 or TRBV12-4 and TRBJ1-1; D is ambiguous. The length of the CDR3 is 13 residues. V was pared by 7 bases and J by 0 bases, with 9 bases between. This CDR3 reads CASIGQLNTEAFF. Here the CDR3 DNA reads TGTGCCAGCATTGGGCAGTTGAACACTGAAGCTTTCTTT.

This clone was observed a handful of times. The V and J genes are TRBV7-2 and TRBJ1-6; tentatively, D is TRBD1 (5 bases). V was shortened by 1 base and J by 10 bases, with 14 bases between the two germline ends. Per the germline V gene, CDR1 is SGHTA and CDR2 is FQGNSA. This CDR3 region has 15 residues. CDR3 coding DNA: TGTGCCAGCAGCTTAGGTCAGGGCATGGGATCACCCCTCCACTTT. This codes for CASSLGQGMGSPLHF. Together with reference TRBV7-2 and TRBJ1-6, the CDR3 gives the full variable domain: GAGVSQSPSNKVTEKGKDVELRCDPISGHTALYWYRQSLGQGLEFLIYFQGNSAPDKSGLPSDRFSAERTGGSVSTLTIQRTQQEDSAVYLCASSLGQGMGSPLHFGNGTRLTVT.

The V gene is TRBV5-1, the J gene TRBJ1-6, with unresolved D. CDR3 length equals 16 residues. V lost 1 base and J 13 bases, leaving 21 bases between the germline ends. CDR1 and CDR2 from the germline V gene are SGHRS and YFSETQ. CDR3 coding DNA: TGCGCCAGCAGCTTGCTTGAGGGAGGACGGAGTCGCCCCCTCCACTTT. Protein: CASSLLEGGRSRPLHF. Supplemented by reference TRBV5-1 and TRBJ1-6, the full variable domain reads KAGVTQTPRYLIKTRGQQVTLSCSPISGHRSVSWYQQTPGQGLQFLFEYFSETQRNKGNFPGRFSGRQFSNSRSEMNVSTLELGDSALYLCASSLLEGGRSRPLHFGNGTRLTVT.